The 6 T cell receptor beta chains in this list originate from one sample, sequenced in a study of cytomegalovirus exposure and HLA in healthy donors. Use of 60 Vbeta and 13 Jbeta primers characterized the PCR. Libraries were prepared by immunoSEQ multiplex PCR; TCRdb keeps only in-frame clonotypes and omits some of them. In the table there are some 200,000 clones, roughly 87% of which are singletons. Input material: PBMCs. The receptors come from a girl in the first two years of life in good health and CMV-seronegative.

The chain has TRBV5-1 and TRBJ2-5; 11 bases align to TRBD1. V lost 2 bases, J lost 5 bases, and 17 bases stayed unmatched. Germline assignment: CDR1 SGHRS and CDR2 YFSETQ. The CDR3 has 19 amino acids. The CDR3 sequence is CASSFYYRMDRGRFETQYF. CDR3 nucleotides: TGCGCCAGCAGCTTCTACTATAGGATGGACAGGGGGCGCTTTGAGACCCAGTACTTC.

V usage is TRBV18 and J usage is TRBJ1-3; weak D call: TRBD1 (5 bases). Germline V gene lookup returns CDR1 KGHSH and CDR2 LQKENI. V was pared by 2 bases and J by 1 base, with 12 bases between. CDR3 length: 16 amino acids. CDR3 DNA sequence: TGTGCCAGCTCACCATCCCCCCAGGGATCTGGAAACACCATATATTTT. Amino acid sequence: CASSPSPQGSGNTIYF.

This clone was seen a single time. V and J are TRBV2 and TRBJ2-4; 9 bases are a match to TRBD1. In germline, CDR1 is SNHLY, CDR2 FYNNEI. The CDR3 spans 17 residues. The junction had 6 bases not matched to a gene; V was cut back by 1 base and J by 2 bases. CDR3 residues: CASSEVRGQGPKNIQYF. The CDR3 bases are TGTGCCAGCAGTGAAGTTAGGGGACAGGGTCCCAAAAACATTCAGTACTTC.

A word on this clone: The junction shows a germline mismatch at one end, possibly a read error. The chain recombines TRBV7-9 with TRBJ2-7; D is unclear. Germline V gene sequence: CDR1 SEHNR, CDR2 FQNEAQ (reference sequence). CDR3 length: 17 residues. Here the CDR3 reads CSSTFHGSSSEMYEQYF. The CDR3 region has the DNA TGTTCCAGCACCTTTCACGGTTCTTCCAGCGAAATGTACGAGCAGTACTTC.

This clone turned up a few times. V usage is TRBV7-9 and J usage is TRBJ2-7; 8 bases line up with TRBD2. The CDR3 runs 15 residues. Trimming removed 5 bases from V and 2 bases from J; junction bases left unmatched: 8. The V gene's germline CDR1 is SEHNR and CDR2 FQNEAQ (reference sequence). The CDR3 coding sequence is TGTGCCAGCAGCGCGAAGCGGGAGCCCACCTACGAGCAGTACTTC. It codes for CASSAKREPTYEQYF. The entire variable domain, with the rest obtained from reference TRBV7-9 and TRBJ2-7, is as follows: DTGVSQNPRHKITKRGQNVTFRCDPISEHNRLYWYRQTLGQGPEFLTYFQNEAQLEKSRLLSDRFSAERPKGSFSTLEIQRTEQGDSAMYLCASSAKREPTYEQYFGPGTRLTVT.

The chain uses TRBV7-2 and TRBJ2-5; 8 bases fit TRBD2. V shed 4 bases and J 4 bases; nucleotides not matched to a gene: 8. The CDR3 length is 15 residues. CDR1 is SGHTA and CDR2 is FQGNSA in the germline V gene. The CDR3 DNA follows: TGTGCCAGCAGCTCACAGCGGGGGCTCGGAGAGACCCAGTACTTC. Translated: CASSSQRGLGETQYF. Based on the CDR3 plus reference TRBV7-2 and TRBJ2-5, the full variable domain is GAGVSQSPSNKVTEKGKDVELRCDPISGHTALYWYRQSLGQGLEFLIYFQGNSAPDKSGLPSDRFSAERTGGSVSTLTIQRTQQEDSAVYLCASSSQRGLGETQYFGPGTRLLVL.